These 3 T cell receptor beta chains originate from one sample sequenced in a study of blood T cell repertoires in COVID-19 (TCRdb year 2020). Receptor amplification or capture employed the immunoSEQ multiplex PCR assay. Here the immuneACCESS table is served through TCRdb, limited to in-frame sequences with V and J called. Missing clones are a known gap in these copies; in checked studies unresolved V genes cover under half, and the rest lacks a known reason. The sample profile shows about 82,000 clones; approximately 78% of them were found once. The top ten hold 5.5% to 7.5% of the sample. Sequenced material: peripheral blood. These receptor sequences come from a man in his forties or fifties with active or convalescent COVID-19.

This clone has just one count. The rearrangement uses TRBV19 and TRBJ1-5; 7 nucleotides line up with TRBD1. The V segment lost 4 bases and the J segment 8 bases; nucleotides outside the gene matches: 5. The CDR3 extends over 13 amino acids. Germline assignment: CDR1 LNHDA and CDR2 SQIVND (reference sequence). The CDR3 protein is CASSRNRGEPQHF. The CDR3 DNA reads TGTGCCAGTAGTAGAAACAGGGGTGAGCCCCAGCATTTT.

The chain combines TRBV28 with TRBJ2-2, with TRBD1 matching 7 bases. The CDR3 has 15 residues. CDR1 MDHEN and CDR2 SYDVKM come from the germline V gene. The trim removed 6 bases at V and 0 bases at J, leaving 4 bases unmatched. CDR3 nucleotides: TGTGCCAGCAGGCACGGACAGGCGAACACCGGGGAGCTGTTTTTT. Residues: CASRHGQANTGELFF. The full variable domain, with the rest looked up from reference TRBV28 and TRBJ2-2, is DVKVTQSSRYLVKRTGEKVFLECVQDMDHENMFWYRQDPGLGLRLIYFSYDVKMKEKGDIPEGYSVSREKKERFSLILESASTNQTSMYLCASRHGQANTGELFFGEGSRLTVL.

The rearrangement uses TRBV10-2 and TRBJ2-3; TRBD2 matches at 11 bases. The trim removed 4 bases at V and 2 bases at J, leaving 5 bases unmatched. The CDR3 is made up of 16 amino acids. The V gene's germline CDR1 is WSHSY and CDR2 SAAADI. This CDR3 reads CASSVETSGDTDTQYF. The CDR3 DNA reads as TGCGCCAGCAGTGTGGAGACTAGCGGGGACACAGATACGCAGTATTTT.